Below are 8 T cell receptor beta chains sequenced from a single sample in a study of blood T cell repertoires in COVID-19. Clones were sequenced by immunoSEQ multiplex PCR, and TCRdb holds only the in-frame ones, with some missing. Of some 200,000 clones in the sample, roughly 90% were seen once. The sample consisted of peripheral blood. The receptors were gathered from a woman aged 40 to 50 with acute or convalescent COVID-19.

The chain recombines TRBV5-8 with TRBJ1-2; D might be TRBD1 (5 bases). CDR1 is SGHTS, CDR2 YDEGEE, per germline. V lost 1 base to trimming and J lost 4 bases, with 14 bases between them. The CDR3 covers 15 residues. The CDR3 region has the DNA TGTGCCAGCAGCTTGAGGTCAGGGTTCACCTATGGCTACACCTTC. Residues: CASSLRSGFTYGYTF.

The chain combines TRBV15 with TRBJ1-1; D uncertain. This CDR3 comprises 14 residues. The germline gives CDR1 LNHNV, CDR2 YYDKDF (reference sequence). V lost 0 bases to trimming and J lost 4 bases, with 9 bases between them. The CDR3 spells CATSRDPTSTEAFF. Here the CDR3 DNA reads TGTGCCACCAGCAGAGATCCTACGAGCACTGAAGCTTTCTTT. The full variable domain, rest sourced from reference TRBV15 and TRBJ1-1, is DAMVIQNPRYQVTQFGKPVTLSCSQTLNHNVMYWYQQKSSQAPKLLFHYYDKDFNNEADTPDNFQSRRPNTSFCFLDIRSPGLGDTAMYLCATSRDPTSTEAFFGQGTRLTVV.

V is TRBV6-1 and J is TRBJ1-2, with D tentatively TRBD1 (6 bases). Germline CDR1 MNHNS, CDR2 SASEGT. This CDR3 spans 16 amino acids. Trimming shortened V by 4 bases and J by 3 bases, and 18 bases separated the two germline ends. This CDR3 reads CASSAETGGPYYGYTF. The CDR3 bases are TGTGCCAGCAGTGCAGAGACAGGAGGCCCCTACTATGGCTACACCTTC.

The chain combines TRBV3-1 (or the pseudogene TRBV3-2) with TRBJ2-3; 9 nucleotides agree with TRBD2. This CDR3 region has 19 residues. Germline CDR1 reads LGHDT; CDR2 reads YNNKEL (reference sequence). Unmatched junction bases numbered 13, after V lost 1 base and J lost 2 bases. The CDR3 nucleotides are TGTGCCAGCAGCCAAGTGGTCGGGGTAGCGGGGGTCAACACAGATACGCAGTATTTT. Translating gives CASSQVVGVAGVNTDTQYF.

V usage is TRBV3-1 (or the pseudogene TRBV3-2) and J usage is TRBJ2-4, with 9 bases lining up with TRBD1. The junction had 5 bases not matched to a gene; V was cut back by 4 bases and J by 10 bases. Germline CDR1 reads LGHDT; CDR2 reads YNNKEL (reference sequence). The CDR3 loop spans 13 amino acids. The CDR3 loop reads CASSPGGQGIQYF. The CDR3 DNA reads as TGTGCCAGCAGCCCTGGGGGACAGGGAATTCAGTACTTC.

The count of this clone is one. The sample contains more than one DNA sequence encoding this CDR3. The CDR3 nucleotides read TGTGCCAGCAGCTCAGGCACTCCCAGCTCCTATAATTCACCCCTCCACTTT. Residues: CASSSGTPSSYNSPLHF. V gene TRBV9 combines with J gene TRBJ1-6; D gene ambiguous. Trimming pared 4 bases from V and 0 bases from J, leaving 14 bases between. Germline V gives CDR1 SGDLS, CDR2 YYNGEE. The CDR3 has 17 residues.

The genes are TRBV10-2 and TRBJ2-7; 8 bases are a match to TRBD1. This CDR3 comprises 11 residues. The trim removed 6 bases at V and 6 bases at J, leaving 1 base unmatched. Germline values: CDR1 WSHSY, CDR2 SAAADI. CDR3: CASSTGGEQYV. In DNA form, the CDR3 reads TGCGCCAGCAGCACAGGGGGCGAGCAGTACGTC.

This chain connects TRBV5-1 to TRBJ2-2; 8 bases match TRBD1. Trimming cost V 0 bases and J 4 bases; bases outside gene matches: 2. The CDR3 extends over 15 amino acids. Germline CDR1 and CDR2: SGHRS and YFSETQ. The CDR3 sequence: CASSLGQGTTGELFF. The CDR3 bases are TGCGCCAGCAGCTTGGGACAGGGGACCACCGGGGAGCTGTTTTTT.